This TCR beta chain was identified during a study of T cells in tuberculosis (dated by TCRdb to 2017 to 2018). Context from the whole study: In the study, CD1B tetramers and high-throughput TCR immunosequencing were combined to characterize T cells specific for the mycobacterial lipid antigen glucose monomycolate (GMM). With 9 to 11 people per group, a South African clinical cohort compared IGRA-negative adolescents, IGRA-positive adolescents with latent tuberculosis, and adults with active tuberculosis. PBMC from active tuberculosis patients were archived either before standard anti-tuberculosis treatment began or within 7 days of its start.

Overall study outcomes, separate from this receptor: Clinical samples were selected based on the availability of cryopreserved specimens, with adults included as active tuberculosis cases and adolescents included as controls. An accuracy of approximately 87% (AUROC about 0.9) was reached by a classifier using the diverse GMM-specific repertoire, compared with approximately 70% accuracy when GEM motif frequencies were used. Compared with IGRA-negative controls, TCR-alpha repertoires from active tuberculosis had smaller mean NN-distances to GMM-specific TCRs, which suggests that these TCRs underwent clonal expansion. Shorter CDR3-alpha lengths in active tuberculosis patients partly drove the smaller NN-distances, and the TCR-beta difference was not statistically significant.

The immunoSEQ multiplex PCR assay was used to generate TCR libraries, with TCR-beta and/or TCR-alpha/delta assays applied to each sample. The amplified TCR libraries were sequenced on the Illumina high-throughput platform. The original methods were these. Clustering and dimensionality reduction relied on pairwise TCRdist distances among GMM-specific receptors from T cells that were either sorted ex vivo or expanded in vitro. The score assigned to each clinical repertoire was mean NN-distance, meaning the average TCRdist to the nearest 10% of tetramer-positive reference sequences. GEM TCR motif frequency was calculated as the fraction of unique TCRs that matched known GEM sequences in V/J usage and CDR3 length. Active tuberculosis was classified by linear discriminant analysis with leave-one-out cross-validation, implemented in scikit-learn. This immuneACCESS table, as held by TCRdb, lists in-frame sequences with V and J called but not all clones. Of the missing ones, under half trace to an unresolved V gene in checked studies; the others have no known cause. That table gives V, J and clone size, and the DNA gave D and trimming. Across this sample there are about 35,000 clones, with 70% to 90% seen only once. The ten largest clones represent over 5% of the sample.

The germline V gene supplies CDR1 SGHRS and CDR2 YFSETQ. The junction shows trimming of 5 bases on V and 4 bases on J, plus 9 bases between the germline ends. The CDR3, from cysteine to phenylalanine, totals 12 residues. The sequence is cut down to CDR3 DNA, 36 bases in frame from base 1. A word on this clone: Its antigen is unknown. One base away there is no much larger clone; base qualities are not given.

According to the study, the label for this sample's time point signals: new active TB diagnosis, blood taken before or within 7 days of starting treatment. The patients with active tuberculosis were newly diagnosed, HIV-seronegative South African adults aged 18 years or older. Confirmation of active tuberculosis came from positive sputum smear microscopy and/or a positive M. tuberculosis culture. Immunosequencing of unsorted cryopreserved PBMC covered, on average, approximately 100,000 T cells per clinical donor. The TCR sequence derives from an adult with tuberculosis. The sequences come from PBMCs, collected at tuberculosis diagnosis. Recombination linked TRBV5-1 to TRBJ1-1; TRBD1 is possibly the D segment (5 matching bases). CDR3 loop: CASRGPSTEAFF. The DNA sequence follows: TGCGCCAGCAGGGGGCCCTCCACTGAAGCTTTCTTT.